This is a list of T cell receptor beta chains from one sample in a study of CD8 T cells in ankylosing spondylitis. TCRdb recomputed calls from the 5' RACE reads with MiXCR, one row per CDR3 protein. The table lists fewer than 250,000 distinct CDR3 sequences, more than 9% of them singletons. Sample: blood, either unsorted or a sorted T cell fraction (not recorded which). The receptors were gathered from a male donor with ankylosing spondylitis or in good health (not recorded which). The CDR3 runs from the conserved cysteine through the conserved F or W. The order of the fields is J gene, V gene, CDR3 protein.

TRBJ1-5 TRBV3-1 CASSQKQGSGQPQHF
TRBJ1-1 TRBV28 CASCPGQGRTEAFF
TRBJ2-1 TRBV3-1 CASSQERTGTGDEQFF
TRBJ1-4 TRBV25-1 CASSFQGTTNEKLFF
TRBJ1-1 TRBV3-1 CASSQIRGTEAFF
TRBJ2-2 TRBV20-1 CSASRGAAGELFF
TRBJ2-1 TRBV20-1 CSATEGGGNEQFF
TRBJ1-2 TRBV5-6 CASSQPGGINYGYTF
TRBJ2-2 TRBV2 CASSARTSNTGELFF
TRBJ2-1 TRBV12-3/TRBV12-4 CASSFPPGSHEQFF
TRBJ2-3 TRBV6-5 CASSYAGLAGGQDTQYF
TRBJ2-7 TRBV28 CASSLLAGGSYEQYF